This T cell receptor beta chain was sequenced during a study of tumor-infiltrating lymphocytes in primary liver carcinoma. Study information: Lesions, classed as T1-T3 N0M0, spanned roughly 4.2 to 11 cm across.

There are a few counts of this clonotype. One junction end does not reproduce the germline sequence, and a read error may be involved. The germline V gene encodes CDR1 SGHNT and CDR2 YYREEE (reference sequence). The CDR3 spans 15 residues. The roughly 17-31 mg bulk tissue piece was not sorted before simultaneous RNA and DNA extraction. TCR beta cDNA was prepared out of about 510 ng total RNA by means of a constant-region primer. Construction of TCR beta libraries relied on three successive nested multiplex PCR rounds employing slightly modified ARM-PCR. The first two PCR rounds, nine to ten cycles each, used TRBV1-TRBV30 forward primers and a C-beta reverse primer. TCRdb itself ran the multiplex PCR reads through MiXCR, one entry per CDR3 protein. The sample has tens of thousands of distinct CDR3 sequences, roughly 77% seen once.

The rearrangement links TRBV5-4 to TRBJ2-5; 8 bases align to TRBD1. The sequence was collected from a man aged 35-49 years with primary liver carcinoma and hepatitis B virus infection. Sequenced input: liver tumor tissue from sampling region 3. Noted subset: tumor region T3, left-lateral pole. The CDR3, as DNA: TGTGTCAGCAGCAGTATGACAGGGGTTGGCGAGACCCAGTACTTC. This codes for CVSSSMTGVGETQYF.